The TCR beta chain under discussion was sequenced for a study of blood T cells in healthy people across ages. Study results and caveats: In older individuals, TCR beta diversity per million T cells was lower, falling roughly linearly with age.

Through a sample-barcoded 5' primer and a J-beta primer mix, a second PCR was run for 7 to 11 cycles. Tags on each cDNA molecule came from a template-switch adaptor with 12 random nucleotides. TCRdb called the 5' RACE reads again in MiXCR, with one record for every CDR3 protein. The sample carries roughly 2 million distinct CDR3 sequences, roughly 50% recorded once. This clonotype was detected a few times. Its antigen remains unidentified. The TCR sequence derives from a middle-aged woman in good health. Specimen: blood.

The CDR3, as DNA: TGTGCCAGCAGCTTAGTTCCGGCACAGTTTTCGGAGACCCAGTACTTC. Translated: CASSLVPAQFSETQYF. The V and J genes are TRBV11-2 and TRBJ2-5; the D is unclear. Germline CDR1 is SGHAT and CDR2 is FQNNGV. The CDR3 has 16 amino acids. V gave up 1 base and J gave up 5 bases, with 17 bases separating them.